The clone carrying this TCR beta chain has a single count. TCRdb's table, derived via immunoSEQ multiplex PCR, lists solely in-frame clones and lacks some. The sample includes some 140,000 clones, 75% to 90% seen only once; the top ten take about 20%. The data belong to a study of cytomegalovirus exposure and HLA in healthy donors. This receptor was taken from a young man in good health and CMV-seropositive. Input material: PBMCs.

This CDR3 is CASSPRTAYNEQFF. CDR3 nucleotide sequence: TGCGCCAGCAGCCCCCGGACTGCCTACAATGAGCAGTTCTTC. The V and J genes are TRBV5-1 and TRBJ2-1; weak D call: TRBD2 (5 bases). The CDR3 has 14 amino acids. The V end was cut by 4 bases, the J end by 2 bases, with 10 bases between. Germline loops: CDR1 SGHRS, CDR2 YFSETQ.